The sequence of this TCR beta chain was determined in a study of metastatic and nonmetastatic thyroid tumors (dated by TCRdb to 2020 to 2021). Notes on the research overall: For patients with malignant and with benign thyroid disease, the researchers compared repertoires between peripheral blood samples and tumor or nodule tissue samples. Beyond this particular receptor, the publication reports: In both blood and tumor samples, TCR beta diversity was reported to be significantly higher in malignant tumors than in benign nodules.

The library was built by means of PCR. TCRdb shows the sequencer as Illumina HiSeq 4000. The TCR beta-chain CDR3 region of each patient was profiled by high-throughput sequencing. The study's processing was this. The researchers built a classifier to tell apart papillary thyroid cancer patients with distant metastasis, based on CDR3 differences among clinicopathological groups. The Shannon index was used to measure repertoire diversity, and the Morisita-Horn index was used to measure how similar tumor and blood repertoires were. Clones were called with MiXCR by TCRdb after fastp trimmed the public reads at Q25, and only in-frame beta chains were retained. None of the V and J calls come from the authors' own analysis; TCRdb made them. The sample data list about 39,000 clones, and approximately 20% of these were observed just once. The top ten constitute around 20% of the sample. No patient had received any treatment before thyroid surgery. Using T-cell receptor beta sequencing, the researchers looked back retrospectively at clinical samples from patients, gathered between about 2012 and 2018.

Ten or more counts support this clone. Its antigen has not been determined. Base qualities are not at hand, and no much larger clone is one base apart. The CDR3 covers 14 residues, taking in both the cysteine and the phenylalanine. The only DNA kept is the CDR3, 42 bases in frame from the first base. The germline V gene (reference sequence) gives CDR1 as LNHNV and CDR2 as YYDKDF. At the junction V is shortened by 3 bases and J by 2 bases, with 11 bases in between. The chain is made from TRBV15 and TRBJ2-7, with TRBD1 as a weak D call on 6 bases. The sequence was collected from a female donor with papillary thyroid cancer or a benign thyroid nodule (not recorded which). Some clones in this sample may be carry-over from other donors' samples. Specimen: blood. The CDR3 is CATSSGQSAYEQYF. The sequenced DNA: TGTGCCACCAGCAGTGGACAGTCCGCCTACGAGCAGTACTTC.